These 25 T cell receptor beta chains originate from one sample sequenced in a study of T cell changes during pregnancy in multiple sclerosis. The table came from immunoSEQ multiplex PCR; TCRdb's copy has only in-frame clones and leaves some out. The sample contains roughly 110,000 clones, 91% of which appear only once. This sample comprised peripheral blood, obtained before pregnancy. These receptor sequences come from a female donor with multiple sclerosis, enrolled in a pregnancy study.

CDR3 protein: CASRETGVGSPLHF. DNA of the CDR3: TGTGCCAGCAGAGAGACAGGGGTTGGCTCACCCCTCCACTTT. This chain links TRBV6-5 with TRBJ1-6; 8 positions match TRBD1. This CDR3 spans 14 amino acids. The germline gives CDR1 MNHEY, CDR2 SVGAGI. The V and J ends lost 6 bases and 10 bases, in that order; junction bases with no gene match: 8.

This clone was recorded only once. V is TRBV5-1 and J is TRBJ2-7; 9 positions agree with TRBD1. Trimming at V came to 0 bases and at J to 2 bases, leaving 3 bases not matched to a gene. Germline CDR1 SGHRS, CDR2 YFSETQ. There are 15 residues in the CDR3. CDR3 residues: CASSLDRQGAYEQYF. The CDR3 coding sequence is TGCGCCAGCAGCTTGGACCGACAGGGGGCCTACGAGCAGTACTTC.

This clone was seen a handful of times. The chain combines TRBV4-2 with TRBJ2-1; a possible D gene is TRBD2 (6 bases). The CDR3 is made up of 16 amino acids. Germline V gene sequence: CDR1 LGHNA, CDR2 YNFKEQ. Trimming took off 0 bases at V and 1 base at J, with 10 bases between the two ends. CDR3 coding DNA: TGTGCCAGCAGCCAAGAGCCAAGCGGGTCCTACAATGAGCAGTTCTTC. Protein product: CASSQEPSGSYNEQFF.

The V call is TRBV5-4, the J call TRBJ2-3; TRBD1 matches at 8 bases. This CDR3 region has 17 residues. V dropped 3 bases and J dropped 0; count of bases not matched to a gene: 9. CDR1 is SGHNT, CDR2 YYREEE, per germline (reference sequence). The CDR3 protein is CASSSARTGFSTDTQYF. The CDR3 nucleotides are TGTGCCAGCAGCTCCGCAAGGACAGGGTTCAGCACAGATACGCAGTATTTT. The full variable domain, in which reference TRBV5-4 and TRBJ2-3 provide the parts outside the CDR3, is ETGVTQSPTHLIKTRGQQVTLRCSSQSGHNTVSWYQQALGQGPQFIFQYYREEENGRGNFPPRFSGLQFPNYSSELNVNALELDDSALYLCASSSARTGFSTDTQYFGPGTRLTVL.

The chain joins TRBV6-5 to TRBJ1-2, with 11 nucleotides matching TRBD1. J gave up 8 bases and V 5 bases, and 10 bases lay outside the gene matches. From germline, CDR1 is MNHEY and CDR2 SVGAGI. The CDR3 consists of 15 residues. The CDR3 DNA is TGTGCCAGCAGTGGGTCGGACAGGGGGCTGGTGGGCTACACCTTC. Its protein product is CASSGSDRGLVGYTF.

CDR3 nucleotide sequence: TGTGCCAGCAGCGAAACTAGCGAGGCCACAGATACGCAGTATTTT. It codes for CASSETSEATDTQYF. V gene TRBV6-1 combines with J gene TRBJ2-3, with TRBD2 identical over 7 bases. CDR3 length: 15 amino acids. V was clipped by 6 bases and J by 2 bases; unmatched bases: 8. Germline values: CDR1 MNHNS, CDR2 SASEGT.

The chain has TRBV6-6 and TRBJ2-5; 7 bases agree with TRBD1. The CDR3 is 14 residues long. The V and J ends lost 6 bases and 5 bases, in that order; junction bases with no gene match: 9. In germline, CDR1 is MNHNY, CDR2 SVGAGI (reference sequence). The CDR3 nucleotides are TGTGCCAGCAGCCGCGACAGGGTTGGGGAGACCCAGTACTTC. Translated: CASSRDRVGETQYF.

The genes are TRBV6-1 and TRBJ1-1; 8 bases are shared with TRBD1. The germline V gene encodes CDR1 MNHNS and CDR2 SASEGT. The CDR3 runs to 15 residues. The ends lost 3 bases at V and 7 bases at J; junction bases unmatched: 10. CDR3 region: CASSELPGTGDEAFF. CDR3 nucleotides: TGTGCCAGCAGTGAGCTTCCGGGGACAGGTGATGAAGCTTTCTTT.

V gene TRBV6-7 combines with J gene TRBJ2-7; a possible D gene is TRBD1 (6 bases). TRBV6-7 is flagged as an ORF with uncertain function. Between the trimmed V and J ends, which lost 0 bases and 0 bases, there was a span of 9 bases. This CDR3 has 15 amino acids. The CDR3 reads CASSYSRGHSYEQYF. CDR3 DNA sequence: TGTGCCAGCAGTTACTCCCGGGGACACTCCTACGAGCAGTACTTC.

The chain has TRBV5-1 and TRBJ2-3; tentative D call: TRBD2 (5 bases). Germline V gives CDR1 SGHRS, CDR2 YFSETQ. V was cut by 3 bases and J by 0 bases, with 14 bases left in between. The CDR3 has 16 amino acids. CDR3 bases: TGCGCCAGCAGCTCGCGCTCGAGGACTAGCACAGATACGCAGTATTTT. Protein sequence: CASSSRSRTSTDTQYF.

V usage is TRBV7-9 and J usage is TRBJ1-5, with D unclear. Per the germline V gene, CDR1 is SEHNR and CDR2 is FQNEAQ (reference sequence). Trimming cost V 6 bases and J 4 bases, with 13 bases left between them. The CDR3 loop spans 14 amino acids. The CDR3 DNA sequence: TGTGCCAGCAGTGGGCAGCAGCCGAATCAGCCCCAGCATTTT. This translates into CASSGQQPNQPQHF.

The CDR3 is CASRNIATRNSPLHF. DNA of the CDR3: TGTGCCAGCAGAAATATAGCCACACGCAATTCACCCCTCCACTTT. The chain has TRBV6-5 and TRBJ1-6; D ambiguous. Germline-derived CDR1 and CDR2 are MNHEY and SVGAGI. V lost 6 bases and J 7 bases, leaving 16 bases between the germline ends. This CDR3 spans 15 amino acids.

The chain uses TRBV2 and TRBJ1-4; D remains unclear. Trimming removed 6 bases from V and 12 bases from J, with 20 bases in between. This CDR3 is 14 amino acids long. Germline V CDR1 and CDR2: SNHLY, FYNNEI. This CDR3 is CASSGVDHAGELFF. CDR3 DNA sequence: TGTGCCAGCAGCGGGGTCGACCATGCTGGAGAACTGTTTTTT.

For the CDR3, the DNA is TGTGCCAGTAGTATCCGGGGGTCAGGCACAGATACGCAGTATTTT. Its translation: CASSIRGSGTDTQYF. This chain joins TRBV19 and TRBJ2-3; D perhaps matches TRBD2 (6 bases). CDR1 LNHDA and CDR2 SQIVND come from the germline V gene (reference sequence). Between the trimmed V and J ends, which lost 3 bases and 1 base, there was a span of 11 bases. The CDR3 consists of 15 residues. The whole variable domain, remainder taken from reference TRBV19 and TRBJ2-3, is DGGITQSPKYLFRKEGQNVTLSCEQNLNHDAMYWYRQDPGQGLRLIYYSQIVNDFQKGDIAEGYSVSREKKESFPLTVTSAQKNPTAFYLCASSIRGSGTDTQYFGPGTRLTVL.

CDR3 in amino acids: CATQGQGIEKLFF. Written as DNA, the CDR3 is TGTGCCACCCAGGGACAGGGGATTGAAAAACTGTTTTTT. The chain links TRBV15 to TRBJ1-4, with TRBD1 identical over 10 bases. J lost 7 bases, V lost 8 bases, and 4 bases had no gene match. CDR1 and CDR2 from the germline V gene are LNHNV and YYDKDF (reference sequence). CDR3 length equals 13 residues.

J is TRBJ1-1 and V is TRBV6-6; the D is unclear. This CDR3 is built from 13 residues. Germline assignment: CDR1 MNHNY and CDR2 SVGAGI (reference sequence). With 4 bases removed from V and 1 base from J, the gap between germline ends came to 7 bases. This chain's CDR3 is CASSSLGNTEAFF. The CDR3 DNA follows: TGTGCCAGCAGTTCTCTAGGGAACACTGAAGCTTTCTTT.

The CDR3 loop reads CASSLGLRLHF. CDR3 DNA: TGTGCCAGCAGCTTAGGCTTGAGACTCCACTTT. The V and J genes are TRBV7-2 and TRBJ1-6; D gene ambiguous. V lost 1 base, J lost 16 bases, and 8 bases lay in between. Germline-derived CDR1 and CDR2 are SGHTA and FQGNSA. The CDR3 has 11 residues.

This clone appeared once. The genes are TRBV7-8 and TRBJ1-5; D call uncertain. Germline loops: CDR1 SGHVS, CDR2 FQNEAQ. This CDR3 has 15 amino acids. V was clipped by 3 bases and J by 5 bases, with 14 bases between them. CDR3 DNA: TGTGCCAGCAGCTTTAGGAGGACGGTTGATCAGCCCCAGCATTTT. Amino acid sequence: CASSFRRTVDQPQHF.

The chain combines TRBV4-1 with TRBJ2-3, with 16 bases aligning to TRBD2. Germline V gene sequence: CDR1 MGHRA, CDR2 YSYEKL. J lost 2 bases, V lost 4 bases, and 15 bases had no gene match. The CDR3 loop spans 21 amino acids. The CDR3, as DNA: TGCGCCAGCAGCCTCCGGGGACTAGCGGGGGGGTCTTCAAGGTACACAGATACGCAGTATTTT. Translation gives CASSLRGLAGGSSRYTDTQYF.

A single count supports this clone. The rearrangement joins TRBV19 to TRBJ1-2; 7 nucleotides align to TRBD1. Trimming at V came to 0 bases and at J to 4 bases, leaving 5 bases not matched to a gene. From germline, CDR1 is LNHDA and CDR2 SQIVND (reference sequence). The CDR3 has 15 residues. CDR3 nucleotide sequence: TGTGCCAGTAGTATAGATCGGACAGGTCGCTATGGCTACACCTTC. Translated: CASSIDRTGRYGYTF.

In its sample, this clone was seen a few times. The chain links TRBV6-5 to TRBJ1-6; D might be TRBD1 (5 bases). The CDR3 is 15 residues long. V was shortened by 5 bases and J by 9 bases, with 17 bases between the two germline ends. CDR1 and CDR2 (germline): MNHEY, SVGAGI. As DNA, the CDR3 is TGTGCCAGCAGTCCGACGGGGGGAGAGAGTTCACCCCTCCACTTT. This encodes CASSPTGGESSPLHF.

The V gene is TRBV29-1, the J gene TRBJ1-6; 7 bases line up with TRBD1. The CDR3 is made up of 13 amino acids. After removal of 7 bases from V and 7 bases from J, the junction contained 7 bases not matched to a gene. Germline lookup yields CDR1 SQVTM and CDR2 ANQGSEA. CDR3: CSARQGPNSPLHF. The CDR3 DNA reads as TGCAGCGCTAGACAGGGACCAAATTCACCCCTCCACTTT.

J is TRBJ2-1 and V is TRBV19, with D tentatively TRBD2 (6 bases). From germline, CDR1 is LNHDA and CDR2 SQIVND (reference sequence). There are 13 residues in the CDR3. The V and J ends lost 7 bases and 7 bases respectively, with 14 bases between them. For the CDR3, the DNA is TGTGCCAGTAATGGGGGAGGATTTAATGAGCAGTTCTTC. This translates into CASNGGGFNEQFF.

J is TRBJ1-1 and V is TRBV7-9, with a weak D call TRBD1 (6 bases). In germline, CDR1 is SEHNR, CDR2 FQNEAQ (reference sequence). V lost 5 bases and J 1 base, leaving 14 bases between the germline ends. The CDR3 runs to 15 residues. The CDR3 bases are TGTGCCAGCAGCCAATCCAAGGGACAGAACACTGAAGCTTTCTTT. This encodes CASSQSKGQNTEAFF.

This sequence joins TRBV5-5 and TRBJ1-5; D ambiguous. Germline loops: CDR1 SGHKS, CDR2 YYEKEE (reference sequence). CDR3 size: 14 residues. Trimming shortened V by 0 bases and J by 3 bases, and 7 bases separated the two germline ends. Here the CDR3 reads CASSLAGINQPQHF. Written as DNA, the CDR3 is TGTGCCAGCAGCTTGGCGGGGATCAATCAGCCCCAGCATTTT.